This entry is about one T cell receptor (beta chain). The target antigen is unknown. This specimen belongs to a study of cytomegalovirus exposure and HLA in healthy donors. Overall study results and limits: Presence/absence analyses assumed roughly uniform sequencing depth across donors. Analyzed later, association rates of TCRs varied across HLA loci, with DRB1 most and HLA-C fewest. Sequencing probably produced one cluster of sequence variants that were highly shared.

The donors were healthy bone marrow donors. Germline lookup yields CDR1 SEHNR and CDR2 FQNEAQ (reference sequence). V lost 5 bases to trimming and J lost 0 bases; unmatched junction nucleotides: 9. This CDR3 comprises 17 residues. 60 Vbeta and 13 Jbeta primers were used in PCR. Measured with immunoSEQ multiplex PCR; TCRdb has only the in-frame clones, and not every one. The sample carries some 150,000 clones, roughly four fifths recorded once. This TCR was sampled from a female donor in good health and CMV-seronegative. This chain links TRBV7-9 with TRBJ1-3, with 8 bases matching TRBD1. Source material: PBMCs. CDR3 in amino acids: CASSPTGTGDSGNTIYF. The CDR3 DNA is TGTGCCAGCAGCCCTACTGGGACAGGAGACTCTGGAAACACCATATATTTT. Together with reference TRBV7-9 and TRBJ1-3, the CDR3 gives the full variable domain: DTGVSQNPRHKITKRGQNVTFRCDPISEHNRLYWYRQTLGQGPEFLTYFQNEAQLEKSRLLSDRFSAERPKGSFSTLEIQRTEQGDSAMYLCASSPTGTGDSGNTIYFGEGSWLTVV.